These 24 T cell receptor beta chains originate from one sample sequenced in a study of T cell repertoires in cytomegalovirus infection (dated by TCRdb to the late 2010s). The sequencing machine was an Illumina HiSeq 1500. In-frame beta chains were kept once TCRdb had trimmed the public reads at Q25 with fastp and called clones with MiXCR. Rows matching on CDR3 protein sequence are summarized as one entry with the most common DNA and genes. For this sample there are approximately 500,000 distinct CDR3 sequences; approximately 15% appear just once. The top ten clonotypes cover more than 20% of the sample. The source material was CD8+ T cells from PBMCs. These receptors all stem from a human donor in good health (CMV status not recorded). Some clones in this sample may be carry-over from other donors' samples.

This clonotype was found many times. CDR3: CASSFSRGRDFEQFF. The DNA for the CDR3 is TGTGCCAGCAGTTTTAGCCGCGGGAGGGATTTCGAGCAGTTCTTC. The chain links TRBV12-3 or TRBV12-4 to TRBJ2-1, with TRBD2 matching over 9 bases. V lost 3 bases and J lost 10; bases outside the gene matches: 10. This CDR3 has 15 residues.

This clonotype was detected ten times or more. At one end, the junction sequence differs from germline, possibly due to a read error. This sequence joins TRBV7-7 and TRBJ2-1; 10 bases fit TRBD2. The CDR3 consists of 15 residues. The germline gives CDR1 SSHAT, CDR2 FNYEAQ (reference sequence). The CDR3 protein is CASSSLAGANNEQFF. CDR3 coding DNA: TGTGCTAGCAGCTCGCTAGCGGGAGCCAACAATGAGCAGTTCTTC.

There are many counts of this clonotype. This chain links TRBV11-2 with TRBJ2-1, with 10 bases identical to TRBD2. The CDR3 has 16 residues. Per germline, CDR1 SGHAT and CDR2 FQNNGV. Losses at the gene ends were 5 bases for V and 8 bases for J; bases not matched to a gene: 12. CDR3 in DNA: TGTGCCAGCAGCCCCGGGGCTAGCGGGAGCGTCGATGAGCAGTTCTTC. This gives the protein CASSPGASGSVDEQFF.

This clonotype occurred many times. This chain connects TRBV7-3 to TRBJ2-5; 16 bases align to TRBD2. The junction had 7 bases not matched to a gene; V was cut back by 1 base and J by 5 bases. CDR1 and CDR2 from the germline V gene are SGHTA and FQGTGA. CDR3 length: 18 residues. CDR3 in amino acids: CASSLRGTSGGAIETQYF. CDR3 nucleotides: TGTGCCAGCAGCTTAAGAGGGACTAGCGGGGGGGCGATCGAGACCCAGTACTTC. The variable domain in full, with the rest retrieved from reference TRBV7-3 and TRBJ2-5, is GAGVSQTPSNKVTEKGKYVELRCDPISGHTALYWYRQSLGQGPEFLIYFQGTGAADDSGLPNDRFFAVRPEGSVSTLKIQRTERGDSAVYLCASSLRGTSGGAIETQYFGPGTRLLVL.

This clonotype has a handful of counts. The chain joins TRBV9 to TRBJ1-3; D perhaps matches TRBD1 (6 bases). The ends were cut back, 3 bases at V and 2 bases at J, with 15 bases in the middle. The CDR3 sequence is 16 residues long. Germline-derived CDR1 and CDR2 are SGDLS and YYNGEE. CDR3 nucleotides: TGTGCCAGCAGCGCAAACAGGGCAGAACCTGGAAACACCATATATTTT. Translation gives CASSANRAEPGNTIYF. The variable domain in full, completed from reference TRBV9 and TRBJ1-3, reads DSGVTQTPKHLITATGQRVTLRCSPRSGDLSVYWYQQSLDQGLQFLIQYYNGEERAKGNILERFSAQQFPDLHSELNLSSLELGDSALYFCASSANRAEPGNTIYFGEGSWLTVV.

The gene calls are TRBV4-1 and TRBJ2-1, with 9 bases identical to TRBD1. V shed 4 bases and J 4 bases; nucleotides not matched to a gene: 8. This CDR3 region has 16 residues. The germline V gene encodes CDR1 MGHRA and CDR2 YSYEKL. CDR3 in DNA: TGCGCCAGCAGCCGTAGGGGACAGGGTGGGTACAATGAGCAGTTCTTC. This sequence encodes CASSRRGQGGYNEQFF.

This clonotype was picked up a small number of times. CDR3 nucleotides: TGTGCCAGCAGGTCCGGAAGGCAGGGCCGGACAGATACGCAGTATTTT. This translates into CASRSGRQGRTDTQYF. V gene TRBV7-9 combines with J gene TRBJ2-3; TRBD1 might be the D (5 bases). Germline V gives CDR1 SEHNR, CDR2 FQNEAQ (reference sequence). The CDR3 runs 16 residues. Trimming took off 6 bases at V and 3 bases at J, with 19 bases between the two ends.

The chain employs TRBV5-1 and TRBJ2-7, with 7 positions matching TRBD2. The V gene's germline CDR1 is SGHRS and CDR2 YFSETQ. This CDR3 has 13 amino acids. V shed 5 bases, J shed 7 bases, and the junction held 9 bases outside the gene matches. CDR3 in amino acids: CASRGGTTTEQYF. CDR3 nucleotides: TGCGCCAGCAGGGGAGGGACTACCACAGAGCAGTACTTC.

In its sample, this clonotype was seen a few times. The chain carries TRBV4-2 and TRBJ1-3, with D unclear. The CDR3 consists of 19 residues. Germline V lookup: CDR1 LGHNA, CDR2 YNFKEQ. The V gene lost 0 bases and the J gene lost 4 bases, with 22 bases spanning the gap. This CDR3 is CASSQDIESEAAWGNTIYF. In nucleotides, the CDR3 is TGTGCCAGCAGCCAAGATATCGAGAGCGAGGCCGCATGGGGAAACACCATATATTTT.

This clonotype was counted between two and nine times. The chain carries TRBV6-1 and TRBJ2-4; D might be TRBD1 (5 bases). The germline CDR1 and CDR2 sequences are MNHNS and SASEGT. This CDR3 has 16 amino acids. The V end was cut by 3 bases, the J end by 2 bases, with 14 bases between. This CDR3 reads CASSEVPGSTKNIQYF. The CDR3 DNA sequence: TGTGCCAGCAGTGAGGTTCCAGGGTCCACCAAAAACATTCAGTACTTC.

This chain joins TRBV19 and TRBJ1-5; 8 nucleotides line up with TRBD1. Germline loops: CDR1 LNHDA, CDR2 SQIVND (reference sequence). Germline trimming cut 5 bases from V and 3 bases from J; bases unmatched to any gene: 3. The CDR3 extends over 14 amino acids. In DNA, the CDR3 is TGTGCCAGTAGTCGGGACAGGCTCAATCAGCCCCAGCATTTT. Residues: CASSRDRLNQPQHF. Full variable domain (rest looked up from reference TRBV19 and TRBJ1-5): DGGITQSPKYLFRKEGQNVTLSCEQNLNHDAMYWYRQDPGQGLRLIYYSQIVNDFQKGDIAEGYSVSREKKESFPLTVTSAQKNPTAFYLCASSRDRLNQPQHFGDGTRLSIL.

The CDR3 protein is CASSPKDVPYEQYF. The CDR3, as DNA: TGTGCCAGCAGCCCAAAAGATGTACCCTACGAGCAGTACTTC. This chain uses TRBV5-4 with TRBJ2-7; D gene uncertain. Germline loops: CDR1 SGHNT, CDR2 YYREEE (reference sequence). This CDR3 contains 14 residues. The V gene lost 4 bases and the J gene lost 2 bases, with 13 bases spanning the gap.

V is TRBV11-2 and J is TRBJ2-7, with a tentative D call TRBD1 (6 bases). Germline assignment: CDR1 SGHAT and CDR2 FQNNGV. V dropped 5 bases and J dropped 6 bases, with 23 bases sitting between them. This CDR3 comprises 16 residues. CDR3 in amino acids: CASSEVGQKGYGEQYF. CDR3 nucleotides: TGTGCCAGCAGCGAAGTAGGACAGAAAGGCTACGGCGAGCAGTACTTC.

This clonotype has only a few counts. V is TRBV28 and J is TRBJ1-4, with no clear D. The CDR3 is 15 residues long. Trimming cost V 0 bases and J 3 bases, with 8 bases left between them. Germline V lookup: CDR1 MDHEN, CDR2 SYDVKM. As DNA, the CDR3 is TGTGCCAGCAGTTTATGGCGGGAAGCTAATGAAAAACTGTTTTTT. It encodes CASSLWREANEKLFF.

The V call is TRBV27, the J call TRBJ2-7; D possibly corresponds to TRBD1 (6 bases). Germline V gene sequence: CDR1 MNHEY, CDR2 SMNVEV (reference sequence). The CDR3 is 16 residues long. V lost 0 bases, J lost 3 bases, and 15 bases lay in between. The CDR3: CASSLSFAGVVYEQYF. The CDR3 DNA reads TGTGCCAGCAGTTTATCGTTTGCAGGGGTGGTCTACGAGCAGTACTTC.

V and J are TRBV6-5 and TRBJ1-2; 7 bases agree with TRBD1. The J segment lost 5 bases and the V segment lost 8 bases, leaving 8 bases of the junction unmatched. This CDR3 is 13 amino acids long. The germline V gene has CDR1 MNHEY and CDR2 SVGAGI. The CDR3 is CASWAGQVYGYTF. DNA of the CDR3: TGTGCCAGCTGGGCCGGACAGGTTTATGGCTACACCTTC.

The table lists this clonotype with a few counts. The chain has TRBV19 and TRBJ1-2; 8 bases agree with TRBD1. This CDR3 is built from 15 residues. Unmatched junction bases numbered 7, after V lost 4 bases and J lost 3 bases. From germline, CDR1 is LNHDA and CDR2 SQIVND (reference sequence). The CDR3 region has the DNA TGTGCCAGTAGTAAAACAGGGGGTTCGGACTATGGCTACACCTTC. This codes for CASSKTGGSDYGYTF.

The chain recombines TRBV18 with TRBJ2-2, with a possible D match to TRBD1 (6 bases). In germline, CDR1 is KGHSH, CDR2 LQKENI. Trimming cost V 4 bases and J 7 bases, with 22 bases left between them. The CDR3 has 17 residues. The chain's CDR3 is CASSRVTMGAPHGELFF. Here the CDR3 DNA reads TGTGCCAGCTCACGTGTGACTATGGGGGCCCCCCACGGGGAGCTGTTTTTT.

The rearrangement links TRBV4-2 to TRBJ2-3, with D tentatively TRBD1 or TRBD2 (5 bases each). Germline CDR1 and CDR2: LGHNA and YNFKEQ. Trimming cost V 3 bases and J 2 bases, with 18 bases left between them. CDR3 length: 17 amino acids. As DNA, the CDR3 is TGTGCCAGCAGCCACCCCGGGGTTGGGGGTGACACAGATACGCAGTATTTT. It encodes CASSHPGVGGDTDTQYF.

This chain uses TRBV20-1 with TRBJ2-1; 9 bases are a match to TRBD1. The V gene's germline CDR1 is DFQATT and CDR2 SNEGSKA (reference sequence). With 2 bases clipped from V and 3 bases from J, the junction kept 5 bases outside the gene matches. There are 15 residues in the CDR3. The DNA for the CDR3 is TGCAGTGCTAGATCGGGACAGGGATTCTACAATGAGCAGTTCTTC. Translating gives CSARSGQGFYNEQFF.

The chain recombines TRBV5-1 with TRBJ2-1; 11 bases fit TRBD2. V lost 1 base and J lost 5; bases outside the gene matches: 20. Germline lookup yields CDR1 SGHRS and CDR2 YFSETQ. The CDR3 spans 21 residues. The CDR3 sequence: CASSLRGRLAGKGSLHNEQFF. CDR3 DNA sequence: TGCGCCAGCAGCTTGAGGGGGAGACTAGCGGGGAAGGGGTCCCTACACAATGAGCAGTTCTTC. Full variable domain (remainder filled in from reference TRBV5-1 and TRBJ2-1): KAGVTQTPRYLIKTRGQQVTLSCSPISGHRSVSWYQQTPGQGLQFLFEYFSETQRNKGNFPGRFSGRQFSNSRSEMNVSTLELGDSALYLCASSLRGRLAGKGSLHNEQFFGPGTRLTVL.

The chain carries TRBV6-1 and TRBJ1-1, with no clear D. V shed 6 bases and J shed 6 bases, with 11 bases lying between them. CDR3 length: 12 residues. From germline, CDR1 is MNHNS and CDR2 SASEGT. The CDR3 is CASRQGFPEAFF. The CDR3, as DNA: TGTGCCAGCAGACAAGGGTTCCCTGAAGCTTTCTTT.

This clonotype was picked up a small number of times. The V and J genes are TRBV5-1 and TRBJ2-1; 11 nucleotides line up with TRBD2. The trim removed 4 bases at V and 9 bases at J, leaving 3 bases unmatched. This CDR3 spans 13 amino acids. CDR1 SGHRS and CDR2 YFSETQ come from the germline V gene. The CDR3 nucleotides are TGCGCCAGCAGCATTGGACTAGCGGGTGAGCAGTTCTTC. This encodes CASSIGLAGEQFF.

Of note for this clonotype: Given a much more abundant clone one base away, this may be a read error. The V call is TRBV12-3 or TRBV12-4, the J call TRBJ2-3; 8 bases align to TRBD2. With 6 bases clipped from V and 5 bases from J, the junction kept 19 bases outside the gene matches. The length of the CDR3 is 18 residues. CDR3 DNA: TGTGCCAGCAGAGGGGTGGCGGGGGGCCAGGCCTTCAGAGATACGCAGTATTTT. It specifies CASRGVAGGQAFRDTQYF.